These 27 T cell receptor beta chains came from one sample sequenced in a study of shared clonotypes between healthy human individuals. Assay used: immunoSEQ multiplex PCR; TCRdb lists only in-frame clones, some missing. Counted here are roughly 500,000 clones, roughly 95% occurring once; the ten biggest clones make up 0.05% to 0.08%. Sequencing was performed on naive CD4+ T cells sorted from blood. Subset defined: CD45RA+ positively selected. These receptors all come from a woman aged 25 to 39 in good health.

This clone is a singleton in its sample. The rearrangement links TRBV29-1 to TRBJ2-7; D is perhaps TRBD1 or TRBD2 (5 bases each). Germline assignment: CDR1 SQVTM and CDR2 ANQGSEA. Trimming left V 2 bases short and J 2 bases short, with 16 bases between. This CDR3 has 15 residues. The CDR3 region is CSVETSGTAPYEQYF. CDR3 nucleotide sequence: TGCAGCGTTGAAACTTCCGGGACCGCACCCTACGAGCAGTACTTC.

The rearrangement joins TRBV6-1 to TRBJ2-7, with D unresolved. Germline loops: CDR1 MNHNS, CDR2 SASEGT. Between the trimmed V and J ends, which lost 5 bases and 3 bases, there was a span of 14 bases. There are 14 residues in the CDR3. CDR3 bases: TGTGCCAGCAGTCGTGCGGCAAACGGCTACGAGCAGTACTTC. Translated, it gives CASSRAANGYEQYF.

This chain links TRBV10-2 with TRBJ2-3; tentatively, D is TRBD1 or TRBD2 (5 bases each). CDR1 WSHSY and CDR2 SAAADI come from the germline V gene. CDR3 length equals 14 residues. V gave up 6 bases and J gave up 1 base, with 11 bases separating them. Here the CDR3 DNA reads TGCGCCAGCAGGAGGGGTGTCGGCACAGATACGCAGTATTTT. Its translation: CASRRGVGTDTQYF.

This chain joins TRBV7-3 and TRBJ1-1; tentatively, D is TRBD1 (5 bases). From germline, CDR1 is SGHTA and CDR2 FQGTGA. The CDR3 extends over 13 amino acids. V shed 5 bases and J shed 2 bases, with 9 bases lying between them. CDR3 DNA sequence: TGTGCCAGCAGCAGACAGAGTAACACTGAAGCTTTCTTT. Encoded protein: CASSRQSNTEAFF.

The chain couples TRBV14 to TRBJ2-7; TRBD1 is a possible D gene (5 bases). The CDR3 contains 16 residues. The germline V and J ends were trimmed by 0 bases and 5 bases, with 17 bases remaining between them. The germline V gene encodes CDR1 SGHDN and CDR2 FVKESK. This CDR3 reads CASSQDWGRVVHEQYF. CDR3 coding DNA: TGTGCCAGCAGCCAAGATTGGGGCAGGGTCGTGCACGAGCAGTACTTC.

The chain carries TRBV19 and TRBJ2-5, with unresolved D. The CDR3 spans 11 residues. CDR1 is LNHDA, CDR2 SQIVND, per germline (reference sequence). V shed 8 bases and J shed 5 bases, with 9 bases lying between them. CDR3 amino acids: CASGVVETQYF. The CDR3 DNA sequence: TGTGCCAGTGGGGTAGTGGAGACCCAGTACTTC.

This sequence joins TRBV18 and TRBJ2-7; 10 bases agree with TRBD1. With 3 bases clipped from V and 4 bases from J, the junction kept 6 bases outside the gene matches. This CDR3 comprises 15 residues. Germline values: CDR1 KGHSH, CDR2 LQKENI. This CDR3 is CASSPAGTGDYEQYF. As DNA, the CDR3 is TGTGCCAGCTCACCTGCTGGGACAGGGGATTACGAGCAGTACTTC.

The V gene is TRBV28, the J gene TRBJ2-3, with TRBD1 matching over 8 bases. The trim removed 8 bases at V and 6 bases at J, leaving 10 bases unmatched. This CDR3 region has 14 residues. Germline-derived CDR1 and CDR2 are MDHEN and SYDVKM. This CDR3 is CASVGNRGRDTQYF. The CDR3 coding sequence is TGTGCCAGCGTTGGGAACAGGGGGAGGGATACGCAGTATTTT.

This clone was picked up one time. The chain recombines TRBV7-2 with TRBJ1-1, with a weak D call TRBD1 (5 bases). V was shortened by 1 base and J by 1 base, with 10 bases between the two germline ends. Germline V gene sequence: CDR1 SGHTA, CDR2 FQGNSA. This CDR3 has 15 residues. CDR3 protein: CASSLGGTTNTEAFF. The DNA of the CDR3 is TGTGCCAGCAGCTTAGGTGGGACCACGAACACTGAAGCTTTCTTT.

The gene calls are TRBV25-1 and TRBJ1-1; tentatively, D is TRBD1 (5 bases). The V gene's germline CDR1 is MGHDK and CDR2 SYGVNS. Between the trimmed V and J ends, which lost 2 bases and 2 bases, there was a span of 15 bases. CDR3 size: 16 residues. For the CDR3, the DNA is TGTGCCAGCAGTGAAGGTTTAGGGGAGGGTAACACTGAAGCTTTCTTT. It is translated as CASSEGLGEGNTEAFF.

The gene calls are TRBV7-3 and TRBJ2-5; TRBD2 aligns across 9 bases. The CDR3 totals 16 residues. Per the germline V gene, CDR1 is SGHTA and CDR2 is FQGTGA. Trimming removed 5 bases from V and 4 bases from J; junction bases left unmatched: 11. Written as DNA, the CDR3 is TGTGCCAGCAGCCGCGTAGGCGGGAGGGCCGCAGAGACCCAGTACTTC. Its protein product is CASSRVGGRAAETQYF.

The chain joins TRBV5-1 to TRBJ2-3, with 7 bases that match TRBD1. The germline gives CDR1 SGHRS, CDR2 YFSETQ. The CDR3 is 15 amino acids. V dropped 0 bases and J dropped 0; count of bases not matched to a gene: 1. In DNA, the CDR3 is TGCGCCAGCAGCTTGGGGGGACAGAGCACAGATACGCAGTATTTT. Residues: CASSLGGQSTDTQYF.

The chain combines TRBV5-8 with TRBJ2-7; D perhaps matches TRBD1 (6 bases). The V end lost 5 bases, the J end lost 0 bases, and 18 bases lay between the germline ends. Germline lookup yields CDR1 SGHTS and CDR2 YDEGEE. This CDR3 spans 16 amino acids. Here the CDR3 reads CASRPIRQAPSYEQYF. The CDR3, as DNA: TGTGCCAGCAGACCGATCCGACAGGCCCCCTCCTACGAGCAGTACTTC.

The CDR3 region has the DNA TGTGCCAGCAGTCGAAGTCTCAATGAGCAGTTCTTC. It encodes CASSRSLNEQFF. The V and J genes are TRBV27 and TRBJ2-1; D remains ambiguous. The germline V and J ends were trimmed by 5 bases and 6 bases, with 8 bases remaining between them. Germline CDR1 reads MNHEY; CDR2 reads SMNVEV (reference sequence). This CDR3 has 12 amino acids.

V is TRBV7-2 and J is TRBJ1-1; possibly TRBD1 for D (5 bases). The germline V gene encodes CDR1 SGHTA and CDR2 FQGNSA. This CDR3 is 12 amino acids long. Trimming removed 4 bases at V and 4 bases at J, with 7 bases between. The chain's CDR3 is CASSSGTTEAFF. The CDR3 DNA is TGTGCCAGCAGCTCCGGGACCACTGAAGCTTTCTTT.

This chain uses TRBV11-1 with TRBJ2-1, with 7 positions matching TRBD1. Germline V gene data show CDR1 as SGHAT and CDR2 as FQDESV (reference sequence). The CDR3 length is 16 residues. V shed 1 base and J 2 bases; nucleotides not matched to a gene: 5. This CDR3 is CASSLGGTGAYNEQFF. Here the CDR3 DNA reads TGTGCCAGCAGCTTAGGAGGCACAGGGGCCTACAATGAGCAGTTCTTC.

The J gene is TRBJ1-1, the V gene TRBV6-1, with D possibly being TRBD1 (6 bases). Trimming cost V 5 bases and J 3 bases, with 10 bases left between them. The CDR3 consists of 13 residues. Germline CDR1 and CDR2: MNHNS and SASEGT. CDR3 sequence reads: CASSRGGDTEAFF. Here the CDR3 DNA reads TGTGCCAGCAGTAGGGGGGGGGACACTGAAGCTTTCTTT.

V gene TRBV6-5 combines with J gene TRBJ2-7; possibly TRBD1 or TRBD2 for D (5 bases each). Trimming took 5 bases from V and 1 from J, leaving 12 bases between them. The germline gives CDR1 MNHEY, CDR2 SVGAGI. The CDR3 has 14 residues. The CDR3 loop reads CASSRGRQSYEQYF. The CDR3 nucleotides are TGTGCCAGCAGTCGGGGACGGCAGTCCTACGAGCAGTACTTC.

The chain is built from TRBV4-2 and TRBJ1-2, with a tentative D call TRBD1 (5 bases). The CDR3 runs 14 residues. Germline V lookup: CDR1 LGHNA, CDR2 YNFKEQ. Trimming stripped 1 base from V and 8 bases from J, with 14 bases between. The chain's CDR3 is CASSQAGNWKGYTF. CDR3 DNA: TGTGCCAGCAGCCAAGCAGGGAATTGGAAAGGCTACACCTTC.

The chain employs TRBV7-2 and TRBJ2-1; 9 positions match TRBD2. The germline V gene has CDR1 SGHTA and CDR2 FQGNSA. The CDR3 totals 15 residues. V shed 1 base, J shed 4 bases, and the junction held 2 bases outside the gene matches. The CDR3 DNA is TGTGCCAGCAGCTTAGGGCTAGCGGGGTACAATGAGCAGTTCTTC. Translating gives CASSLGLAGYNEQFF.

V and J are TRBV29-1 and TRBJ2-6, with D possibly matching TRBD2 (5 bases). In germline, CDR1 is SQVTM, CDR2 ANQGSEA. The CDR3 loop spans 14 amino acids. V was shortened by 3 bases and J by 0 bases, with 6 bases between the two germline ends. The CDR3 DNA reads TGCAGCGTTGACGGGGACTCTGGGGCCAACGTCCTGACTTTC. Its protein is CSVDGDSGANVLTF.

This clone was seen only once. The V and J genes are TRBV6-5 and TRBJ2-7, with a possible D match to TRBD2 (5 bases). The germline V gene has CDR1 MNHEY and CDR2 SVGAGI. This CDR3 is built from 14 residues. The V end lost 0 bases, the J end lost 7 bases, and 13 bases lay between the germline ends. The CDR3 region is CASSYSPGTPEQYF. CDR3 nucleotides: TGTGCCAGCAGTTACTCCCCGGGAACTCCAGAGCAGTACTTC.

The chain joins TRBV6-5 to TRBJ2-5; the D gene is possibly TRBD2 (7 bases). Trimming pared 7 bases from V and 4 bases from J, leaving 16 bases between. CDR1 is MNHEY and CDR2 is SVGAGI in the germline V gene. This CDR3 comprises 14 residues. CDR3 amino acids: CASTGRGGRETQYF. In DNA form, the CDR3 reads TGTGCCAGCACAGGGAGGGGGGGACGAGAGACCCAGTACTTC.

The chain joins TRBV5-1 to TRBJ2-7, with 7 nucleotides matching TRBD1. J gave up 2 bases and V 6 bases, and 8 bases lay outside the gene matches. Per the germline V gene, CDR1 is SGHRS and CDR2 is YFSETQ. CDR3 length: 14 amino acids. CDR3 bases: TGCGCCAGCACCCAACGACAGGGACCCTACGAGCAGTACTTC. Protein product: CASTQRQGPYEQYF.

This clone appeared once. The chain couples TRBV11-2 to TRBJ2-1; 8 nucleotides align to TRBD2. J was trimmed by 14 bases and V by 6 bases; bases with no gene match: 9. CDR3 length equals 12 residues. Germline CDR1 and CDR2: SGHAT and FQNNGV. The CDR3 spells CASRLREGLEFF. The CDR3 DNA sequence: TGTGCCAGCAGGTTACGGGAGGGCCTCGAGTTCTTC.

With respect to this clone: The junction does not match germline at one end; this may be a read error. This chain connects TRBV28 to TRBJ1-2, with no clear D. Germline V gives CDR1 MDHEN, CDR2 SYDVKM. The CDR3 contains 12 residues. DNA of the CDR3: TGTGCCAGCAGTTCCCCGCCCCGGCCCCATTCTTTC. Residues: CASSSPPRPHSF.

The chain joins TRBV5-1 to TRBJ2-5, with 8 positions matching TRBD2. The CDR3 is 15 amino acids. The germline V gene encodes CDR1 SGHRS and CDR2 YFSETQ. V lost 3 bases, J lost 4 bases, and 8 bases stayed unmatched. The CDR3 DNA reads TGCGCCAGCAGCTCTCGGGAGGGCCCTCCAGAGACCCAGTACTTC. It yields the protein CASSSREGPPETQYF. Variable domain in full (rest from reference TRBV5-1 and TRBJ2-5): KAGVTQTPRYLIKTRGQQVTLSCSPISGHRSVSWYQQTPGQGLQFLFEYFSETQRNKGNFPGRFSGRQFSNSRSEMNVSTLELGDSALYLCASSSREGPPETQYFGPGTRLLVL.